This TCR beta chain came from a study of PD-1 blockade in classical Hodgkin lymphoma. Study-level points and caveats: Complete responders possessed baseline diversity comparable to newly diagnosed patients. Later analyses included only patients treated at least 1 year post-ASCT. Possibly reflecting disease activity or prior therapy, repertoire differences have causes that remain undefined.

Here immunoSEQ multiplex PCR was the method, and the copy in TCRdb shows in-frame clones only, minus some. The table shows around 25,000 clones, with less than 75% occurring only once. This CDR3 is 14 amino acids long. CDR1 LNHNV and CDR2 YYDKDF come from the germline V gene (reference sequence). Trimming removed 0 bases from V and 2 bases from J; junction bases left unmatched: 1. The time point here: cycle 4 day 1 (C4D1), after less than 7 weeks of nivolumab. Every patient experienced relapse after autologous stem cell transplantation, and brentuximab vedotin exposure varied. Regarding this clone: Its cognate antigen is unknown.

This sequence joins TRBV15 and TRBJ2-7, with TRBD2 identical over 7 bases. The sequenced sample was peripheral blood mononuclear cells (PBMCs), obtained before the fourth cycle of nivolumab. The receptor's source is a human donor with classical Hodgkin lymphoma. DNA of the CDR3: TGTGCCACCAGCAGAGATGCGGGAGCCTACGAGCAGTACTTC. Protein sequence: CATSRDAGAYEQYF. Complete variable domain (other parts from reference TRBV15 and TRBJ2-7): DAMVIQNPRYQVTQFGKPVTLSCSQTLNHNVMYWYQQKSSQAPKLLFHYYDKDFNNEADTPDNFQSRRPNTSFCFLDIRSPGLGDTAMYLCATSRDAGAYEQYFGPGTRLTVT.